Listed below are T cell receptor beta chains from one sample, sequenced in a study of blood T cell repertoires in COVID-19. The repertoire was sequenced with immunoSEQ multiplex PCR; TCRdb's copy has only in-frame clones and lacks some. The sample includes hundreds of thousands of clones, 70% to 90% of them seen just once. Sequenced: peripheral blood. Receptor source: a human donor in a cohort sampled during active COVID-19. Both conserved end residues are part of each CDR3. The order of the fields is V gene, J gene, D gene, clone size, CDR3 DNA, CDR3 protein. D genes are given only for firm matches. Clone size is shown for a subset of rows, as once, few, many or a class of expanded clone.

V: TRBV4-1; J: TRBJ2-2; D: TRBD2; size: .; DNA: TGCGCCAGCAGCCAACCGGGACTAGCGGAAACAACGAACACCGGGGAGCTGTTTTTT; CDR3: CASSQPGLAETTNTGELFF
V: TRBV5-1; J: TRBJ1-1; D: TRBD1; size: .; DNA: TGCGCCAGCAGCTCGGGACAGGGGAACACTGAAGCTTTCTTT; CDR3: CASSSGQGNTEAFF
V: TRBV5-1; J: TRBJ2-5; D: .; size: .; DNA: TGCGCCAGCAGCTTGGGCCTAGCTGAGGGGACCCAGTACTTC; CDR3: CASSLGLAEGTQYF
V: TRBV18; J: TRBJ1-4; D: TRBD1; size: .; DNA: TGTGCCAGCTCCGGGACAGGGCGAGAACTGTTTTTT; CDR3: CASSGTGRELFF
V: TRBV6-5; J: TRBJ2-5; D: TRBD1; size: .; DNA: TGTGCCAGCAGTTACACCGGGACAGGGAAAGAGACCCAGTACTTC; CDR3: CASSYTGTGKETQYF
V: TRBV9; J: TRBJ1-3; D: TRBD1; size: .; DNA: TGTGCCAGCAGCTCCCCCGGGACAGGGATGGGAAACACCATATATTTT; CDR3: CASSSPGTGMGNTIYF
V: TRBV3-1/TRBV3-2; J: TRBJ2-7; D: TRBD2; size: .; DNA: TGTGCCAGCAGCCAGATCAGCGGGGGGGCCTACGAGCAGTACTTC; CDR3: CASSQISGGAYEQYF
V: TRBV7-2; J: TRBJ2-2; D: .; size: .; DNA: TGTGCCAGCAGCTCGTACACCGGGGAGCTGTTTTTT; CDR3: CASSSYTGELFF
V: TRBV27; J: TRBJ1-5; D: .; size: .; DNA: TGTGCCAGCAGTTCGATGGGACCTCAGGGAGGTAACAATCAGCCCCAGCATTTT; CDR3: CASSSMGPQGGNNQPQHF
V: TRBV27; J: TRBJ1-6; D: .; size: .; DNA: TGTGCCAGCAGTATCGACAGGTTCAATTCACCCCTCCACTTT; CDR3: CASSIDRFNSPLHF
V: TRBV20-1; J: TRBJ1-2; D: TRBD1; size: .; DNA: TGCAGTGCTAGTTCCCCCGGGACAGACTATGGCTACACCTTC; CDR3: CSASSPGTDYGYTF
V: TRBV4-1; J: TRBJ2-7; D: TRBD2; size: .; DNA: TGCGCCAGCAGCCAAGCGGAGGGAGCGGGAGGTATAGACGAGCAGTACTTC; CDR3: CASSQAEGAGGIDEQYF
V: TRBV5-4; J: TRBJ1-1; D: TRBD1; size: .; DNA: TGTGCCAGCAGCGCCAGACAGGGGCCGAACACTGAAGCTTTCTTT; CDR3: CASSARQGPNTEAFF
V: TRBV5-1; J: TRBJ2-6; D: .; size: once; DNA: TGCGCCAGCAGCTTCGACAGCTCTGGGGCCAACGTCCTGACTTTC; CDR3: CASSFDSSGANVLTF
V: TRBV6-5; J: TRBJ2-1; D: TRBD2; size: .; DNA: TGTGCCAGCTCTCGGACTAGCGGTTACAATGAGCAGTTCTTC; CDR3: CASSRTSGYNEQFF
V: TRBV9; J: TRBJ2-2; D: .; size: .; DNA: TGTGCCAGCAGCGTTACGAACACCGGGGAGCTGTTTTTT; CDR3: CASSVTNTGELFF
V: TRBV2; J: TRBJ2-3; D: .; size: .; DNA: TGTGCCAGCAGTGAAGATTCTAGCACAGATACGCAGTATTTT; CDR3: CASSEDSSTDTQYF
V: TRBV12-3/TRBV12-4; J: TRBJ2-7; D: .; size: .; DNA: TGTGCCAGCATGATCGACAGCTCCTACGAGCAGTACTTC; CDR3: CASMIDSSYEQYF
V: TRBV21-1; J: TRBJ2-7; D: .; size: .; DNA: TGTGCCAGCAGCAAAGAGGTAATGACAGGGCCGCCCTACGAGCAGTACTTC; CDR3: CASSKEVMTGPPYEQYF
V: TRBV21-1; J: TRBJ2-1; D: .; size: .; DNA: TGTGCCAGCAGCTCCACCCGGGACAGAGAGCAGTTCTTC; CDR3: CASSSTRDREQFF
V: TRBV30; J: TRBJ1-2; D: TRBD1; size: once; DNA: TGTGCCTGGAGTGGGGGACAGAACTATGGCTACACCTTC; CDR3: CAWSGGQNYGYTF
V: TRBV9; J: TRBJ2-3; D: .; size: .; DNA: TGTGCCAGCAGCGTAGGTGCGGTGGCAGATACGCAGTATTTT; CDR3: CASSVGAVADTQYF
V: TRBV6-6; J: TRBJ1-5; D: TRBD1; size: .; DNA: TGTGCCAGCACCGGACAGGGGTTTGGCAATCAGCCCCAGCATTTT; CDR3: CASTGQGFGNQPQHF
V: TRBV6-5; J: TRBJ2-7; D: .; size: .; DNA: TGTGCCAGCAGTTACCATCAGGACGGGACCTACGAGCAGTACTTC; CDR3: CASSYHQDGTYEQYF
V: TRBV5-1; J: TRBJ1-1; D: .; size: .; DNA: TGCGCCAGCAGCCGGGCGGGGGAGGATTTAGAAGCTTTCTTT; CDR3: CASSRAGEDLEAFF
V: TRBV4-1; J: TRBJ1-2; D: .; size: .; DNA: TGCGCCAGCAGCCAACCGGTACAGGGCCCCGGGGGCTACACCTTC; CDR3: CASSQPVQGPGGYTF
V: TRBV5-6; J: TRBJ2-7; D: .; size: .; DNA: TGTGCCAGCAGCTTGAACGCAGGTATAGCCTACGAGCAGTACTTC; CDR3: CASSLNAGIAYEQYF
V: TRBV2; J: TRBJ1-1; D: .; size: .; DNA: TGTGCCAGCAGTAATACAGCCAACACTGAAGCTTTCTTT; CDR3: CASSNTANTEAFF
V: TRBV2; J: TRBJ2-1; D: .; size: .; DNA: TGTGCCAGCAGTGAAAGACAGTCCTACAATGAGCAGTTCTTC; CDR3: CASSERQSYNEQFF